The T cell receptor beta chain under discussion was sequenced for a study of CD8+ T cells in alopecia areata. After isolation, RNA underwent reverse transcription to generate cDNA as the sequencing template. The table came from immunoSEQ multiplex PCR; TCRdb's copy has only in-frame clones and leaves some out. The profile shows about 120,000 clones, about 54% of them singletons. With 4 bases clipped from V and 5 bases from J, the junction kept 7 bases outside the gene matches. The CDR3 is made up of 15 amino acids. Germline CDR1 reads ENHRY; CDR2 reads SYGVKD. Sample treatment: oral pan-JAK inhibitor, 5-10 mg twice daily. The sample holds a few counts of this clone. Its antigen is currently unknown. Study-level findings and limits: Sequence data from scalp samples additionally include resident alphabeta T cells of normal skin. Scalp clonality dropped significantly under tofacitinib, as did expanded CD8+ top-100 clones.

The source of this sequence is a human donor with alopecia areata. The specimen comprised CD8+ T cells sorted from blood, sampled at week 4, from a patient treated with tofacitinib. The V gene is TRBV10-3, the J gene TRBJ2-1; TRBD2 aligns across 8 bases. The CDR3 DNA sequence: TGTGCCATCAGTGTACAGCGGGGGACCGACAATGAGCAGTTCTTC. As protein: CAISVQRGTDNEQFF.